A selection of T cell receptor beta chains follows, all from one sample in a study of T-cell reconstitution after alpha-beta-depleted transplantation in children. TCRdb itself ran the PCR reads through MiXCR, one entry per CDR3 protein. There are about 340,000 distinct CDR3 sequences in the sample; around 15% occur only once, and approximately 38% lies in the top ten. Here the sequenced sample was PBMCs, mostly from graft donor cells, taken 360 days after TCRalphabeta/CD19-depleted stem cell transplant. The receptors shown here come from a male patient aged 2-15 years who had a stem cell transplant for acute lymphoblastic leukemia, so the T cells may come from the graft donor. CDR3s include the opening cysteine and the closing phenylalanine or tryptophan. A D gene is named only where the DNA matches it firmly. For some rows the clone size is stated as once, few or many, or as a class when expanded; others skip it.

D gene,V gene,clone size,J gene,CDR3 DNA,CDR3 protein
TRBD2,TRBV6-2/TRBV6-3,NA,TRBJ2-1,TGTGCCAGCAGTTACTTACCGCCGGGACAGTCCAGCGGGAGGGCCTACAATGAGCAGTTCTTC,CASSYLPPGQSSGRAYNEQFF
NA,TRBV7-9,many,TRBJ1-1,TGTGCCAGCAGCCTTACAATGAACACTGAAGCTTTCTTT,CASSLTMNTEAFF
NA,TRBV12-3/TRBV12-4,few,TRBJ1-2,TGTGCCAGCAGTTCGGACAGCAGAGACCCCTATGGCTACACCTTC,CASSSDSRDPYGYTF
TRBD2,TRBV29-1,few,TRBJ2-1,TGCAGCGTTTCCGGGACTAGCGGGAGAAGTGAGCAGTTCTTC,CSVSGTSGRSEQFF
TRBD1,TRBV10-3,many,TRBJ2-7,TGTGCCATCAGTGAGGACAGGGTCCACGAGCAGTACTTC,CAISEDRVHEQYF
TRBD2,TRBV20-1,many,TRBJ2-5,TGCAGTGCAGGGACTAGCGGGAGACGGAGAGAGACCCAGTACTTC,CSAGTSGRRRETQYF
TRBD1,TRBV12-3/TRBV12-4,many,TRBJ1-4,TGTGCCAGCAGTCCCGGACAGGGCTCTAATGAAAAACTGTTTTTT,CASSPGQGSNEKLFF
NA,TRBV5-1,NA,TRBJ2-1,TGCGCCAGTACCCACAATTGGGCCGACTTGGAGCAGTTCTTC,CASTHNWADLEQFF
TRBD2,TRBV7-9,NA,TRBJ2-3,TGTGCCAGCACCCCTACTAGCGGAGGGGTCACAGATACGCAGTATTTT,CASTPTSGGVTDTQYF
TRBD2,TRBV3-1,few,TRBJ2-5,TGTGCCAGCAGCCAAGGGTGGGGTCTAGCGGTGTACCAAGAGACCCAGTACTTC,CASSQGWGLAVYQETQYF
NA,TRBV7-9,many,TRBJ2-7,TGTGCCAGCAGCTTCAACCACAGGGTGAACTACGAGCAGTACTTC,CASSFNHRVNYEQYF
NA,TRBV5-1,NA,TRBJ2-5,TGCGCCAGTGGAAATCAAGAGACCCAGTACTTC,CASGNQETQYF
NA,TRBV5-1,few,TRBJ1-4,TGCGCCAGCAGCGTTGGCCAGGGGGAAAAACTGTTTTTT,CASSVGQGEKLFF
NA,TRBV6-1,few,TRBJ1-4,TGTGCCAGCAGTGAAGCGGGGGGCAGGCAAAAACTGTTTTTT,CASSEAGGRQKLFF
TRBD2,TRBV3-1,many,TRBJ2-1,TGTGCCAGCAGCCAAGATGGGGGACTAGCGGGATCTGAGCAGTTCTTC,CASSQDGGLAGSEQFF
NA,TRBV29-1,NA,TRBJ1-2,TGCAGCGTTGGGGTTAACTATGGCTACACCTTC,CSVGVNYGYTF